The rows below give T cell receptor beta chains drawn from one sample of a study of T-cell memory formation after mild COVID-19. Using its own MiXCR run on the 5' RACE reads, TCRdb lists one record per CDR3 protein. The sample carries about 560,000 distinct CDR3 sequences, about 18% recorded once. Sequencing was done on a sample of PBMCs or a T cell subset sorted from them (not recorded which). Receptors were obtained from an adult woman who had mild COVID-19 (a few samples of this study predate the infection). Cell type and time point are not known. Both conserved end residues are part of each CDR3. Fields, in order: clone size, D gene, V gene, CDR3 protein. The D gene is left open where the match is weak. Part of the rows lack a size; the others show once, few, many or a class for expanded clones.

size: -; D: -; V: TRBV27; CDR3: CASSFRDTGVTEAFF
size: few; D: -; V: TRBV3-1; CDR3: CASSQASLAAYEQYF
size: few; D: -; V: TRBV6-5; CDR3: CASRWTSTDTQYF
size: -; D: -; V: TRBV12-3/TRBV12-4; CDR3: CASSLSQGNQPQHF
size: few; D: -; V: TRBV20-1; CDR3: CSALGALGTEAFF
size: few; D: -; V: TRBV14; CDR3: CASSQFGTHTGELFF
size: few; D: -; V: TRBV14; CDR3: CASSQITPYEQYF
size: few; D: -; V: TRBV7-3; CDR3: CASSLTGGGTSTDTQYF
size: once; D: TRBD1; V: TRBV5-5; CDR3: CASVWGQGTDTQYF
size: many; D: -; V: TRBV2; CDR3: CASIVSGPLQGQFF
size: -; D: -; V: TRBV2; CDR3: CASSEGAARRPHF
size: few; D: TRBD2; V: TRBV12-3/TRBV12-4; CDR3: CASSSYGLAGVGSYNEQFF
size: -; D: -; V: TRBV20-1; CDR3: CSARERSMDVGEQYF
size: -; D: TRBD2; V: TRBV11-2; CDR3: CASSLGLAGVYQETQYF
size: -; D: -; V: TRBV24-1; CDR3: CATSDEDSVQETQYF
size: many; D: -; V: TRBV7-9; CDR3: CASSFEGGYNEQFF
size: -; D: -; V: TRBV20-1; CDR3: CSALRDLEGEQFF
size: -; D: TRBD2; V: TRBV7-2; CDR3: CASSTTGTSFLEQYF
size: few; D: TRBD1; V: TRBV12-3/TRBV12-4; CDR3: CASSLRSGQGSDTQYF
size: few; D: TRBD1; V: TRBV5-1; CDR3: CASSLMTGDYGYTF
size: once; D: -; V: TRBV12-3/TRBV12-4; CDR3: CASRHGTVLSYEQYF
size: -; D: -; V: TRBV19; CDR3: CASSIDGGDQPQHF
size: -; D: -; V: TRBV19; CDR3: CASSTSPRTGNTIYF
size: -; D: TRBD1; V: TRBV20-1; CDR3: CSASADRGGYNEQFF
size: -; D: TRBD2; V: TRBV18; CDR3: CASSPGLAGDGGNEQFF
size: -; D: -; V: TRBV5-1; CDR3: CASSPASWGGNGYTF
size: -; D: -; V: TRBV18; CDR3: CASSPRQGADTQYF
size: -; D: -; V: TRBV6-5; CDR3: CASSYSNSGADTQYF
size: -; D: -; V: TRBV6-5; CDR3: CASSYAQGITGELFF
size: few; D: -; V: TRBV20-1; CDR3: CSARDPGRDNSPLHF
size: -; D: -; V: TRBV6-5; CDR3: CASSYPGTHEQFF
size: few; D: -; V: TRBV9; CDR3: CASSVEADYGYTF
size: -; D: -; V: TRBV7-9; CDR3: CASSYYRGTGELFF
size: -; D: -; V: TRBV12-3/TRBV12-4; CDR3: CASRNTNSYEQYF